The rows below give T cell receptor beta chains drawn from one sample of a study of T-cell reconstitution after alpha-beta-depleted transplantation in children. Using its own MiXCR run on the PCR reads, TCRdb lists one record per CDR3 protein. This table has hundreds of thousands of distinct CDR3 sequences, over 10% appearing once. The source material was PBMCs, sampled before TCRalphabeta/CD19-depleted stem cell transplant. These receptors were taken from a girl aged 2 to 10 with congenital amegakaryocytic thrombocytopenia, due to receive a stem cell transplant. The CDR3 runs from the conserved cysteine through the conserved F or W. The order of the fields is D gene, V gene, clone size, J gene, CDR3 DNA, CDR3 protein. D genes are given only for firm matches. Expanded clones are given a class, and other clones once, few, many or no size at all.

d_gene: .; v_gene: TRBV10-3; abundance: many; j_gene: TRBJ1-1; CDR3nt: TGTGCCATCAGTGAGTCGCGGGCTCTTGAAGCTTTCTTT; CDR3aa: CAISESRALEAFF
d_gene: .; v_gene: TRBV29-1; abundance: many; j_gene: TRBJ1-1; CDR3nt: TGCAGCGTTGAGGAGAACACTGAAGCTTTCTTT; CDR3aa: CSVEENTEAFF
d_gene: .; v_gene: TRBV13; abundance: few; j_gene: TRBJ2-7; CDR3nt: TGTGCCAGCAGCTTCGGGGTGGGGGCCTACGAGCAGTACTTC; CDR3aa: CASSFGVGAYEQYF
d_gene: TRBD2; v_gene: TRBV5-1; abundance: few; j_gene: TRBJ2-5; CDR3nt: TGCGCCAGCAGCTTGGGTCTAGCGGGAGTCTCTTTTGCTGAGACCCAGTACTTC; CDR3aa: CASSLGLAGVSFAETQYF
d_gene: TRBD2; v_gene: TRBV20-1; abundance: few; j_gene: TRBJ2-2; CDR3nt: TGCAGTGCTAGAGATTCGGGGGAGGGGAACACCGGGGAGCTGTTTTTT; CDR3aa: CSARDSGEGNTGELFF
d_gene: .; v_gene: TRBV5-1; abundance: many; j_gene: TRBJ2-7; CDR3nt: TGCGCCAGCAGCTCTCCCACCTACGAGCAGTACTTC; CDR3aa: CASSSPTYEQYF
d_gene: .; v_gene: TRBV7-9; abundance: few; j_gene: TRBJ2-2; CDR3nt: TGTGCCAGCAGCTTATTAAGAGCAGGTGCCTTAGGGGAGCTGTTTTTT; CDR3aa: CASSLLRAGALGELFF
d_gene: .; v_gene: TRBV19; abundance: few; j_gene: TRBJ1-5; CDR3nt: TGTGCCAGTAGTCCATCCCCCCATCAGCCCCAGCATTTT; CDR3aa: CASSPSPHQPQHF
d_gene: TRBD2; v_gene: TRBV29-1; abundance: many; j_gene: TRBJ2-1; CDR3nt: TGCAGCGGGGGGACTAGCGGGAGTGGCAATGAGCAGTTCTTC; CDR3aa: CSGGTSGSGNEQFF
d_gene: .; v_gene: TRBV20-1; abundance: many; j_gene: TRBJ2-7; CDR3nt: TGCAGTGCTAGCAGGGACGCCTCCTACGAGCAGTACTTC; CDR3aa: CSASRDASYEQYF
d_gene: .; v_gene: TRBV29-1; abundance: many; j_gene: TRBJ2-2; CDR3nt: TGCAGCGTTGACAGTGGAGCGAACACCGGGGAGCTGTTTTTT; CDR3aa: CSVDSGANTGELFF
d_gene: .; v_gene: TRBV20-1; abundance: many; j_gene: TRBJ1-3; CDR3nt: TGCAGTGCTCGCTCGGGTCACGGAAACACCATATATTTT; CDR3aa: CSARSGHGNTIYF
d_gene: TRBD2; v_gene: TRBV5-1; abundance: few; j_gene: TRBJ2-1; CDR3nt: TGCGCCAGCAGCTTGGGCGGACTAGCGGGAGACGGGCAGTTCTTC; CDR3aa: CASSLGGLAGDGQFF
d_gene: .; v_gene: TRBV29-1; abundance: many; j_gene: TRBJ1-2; CDR3nt: TGCAGCGTTCTTGGGGATAACTATGGCTACACCTTC; CDR3aa: CSVLGDNYGYTF
d_gene: TRBD2; v_gene: TRBV5-1; abundance: few; j_gene: TRBJ2-5; CDR3nt: TGCGCCAGCAGCTTGTCCGCGGGAGTAGAAGAGACCCAGTACTTC; CDR3aa: CASSLSAGVEETQYF
d_gene: TRBD1; v_gene: TRBV27; abundance: few; j_gene: TRBJ2-1; CDR3nt: TGTGCCAGCAGCTTGACCGGGACAGGGCCATACAATGAGCAGTTCTTC; CDR3aa: CASSLTGTGPYNEQFF
d_gene: TRBD1; v_gene: TRBV7-9; abundance: .; j_gene: TRBJ2-3; CDR3nt: TGTGCCAGCAGCTCTGGAGAGGGGGCGGCTAGCACAGATACGCAGTATTTT; CDR3aa: CASSSGEGAASTDTQYF
d_gene: .; v_gene: TRBV3-1; abundance: .; j_gene: TRBJ2-3; CDR3nt: TGTGCCAGCAGCCAAGGGGCAGCGACTAGCACAGATACGCAGTATTTT; CDR3aa: CASSQGAATSTDTQYF
d_gene: TRBD1; v_gene: TRBV19; abundance: many; j_gene: TRBJ1-5; CDR3nt: TGTGCCAGTAGAGACAGGGGACCTCTAGATCAGCCCCAGCATTTT; CDR3aa: CASRDRGPLDQPQHF
d_gene: .; v_gene: TRBV20-1; abundance: many; j_gene: TRBJ2-2; CDR3nt: TGCAGTGCTAGAGAACCCCTGAACACCGGGGAGCTGTTTTTT; CDR3aa: CSAREPLNTGELFF
d_gene: .; v_gene: TRBV29-1; abundance: few; j_gene: TRBJ2-2; CDR3nt: TGCAGCGTTGGGCCCGGGGAGCTGTTTTTT; CDR3aa: CSVGPGELFF
d_gene: .; v_gene: TRBV21-1; abundance: .; j_gene: TRBJ2-3; CDR3nt: TGTGCCAGCAGCAAAGGAGCGGGAGCTCAAGATACGCAGTATTTT; CDR3aa: CASSKGAGAQDTQYF